These 21 T cell receptor beta chains were sequenced from one sample in a study of blood T cell repertoires in COVID-19 (dated by TCRdb to 2020 to 2021). Library method: the immunoSEQ multiplex PCR assay. Sourced from immuneACCESS, this table was stored by TCRdb with only in-frame sequences that have V and J called. A share of the clones is absent; for the studies checked, an unresolved V gene accounts for under half, and the remainder has no known explanation. The sample table lists more than 200,000 clones, 80% to 85% of them with a count of one. Roughly 27% of the sample is held by the ten biggest clonotypes. The sample consisted of peripheral blood. Receptors originate from a man in his forties with acute or convalescent COVID-19.

The chain recombines TRBV10-3 with TRBJ2-7; D is undetermined. Trimming stripped 0 bases from V and 3 bases from J, with 9 bases between. Germline V lookup: CDR1 ENHRY, CDR2 SYGVKD. This CDR3 region has 14 residues. This CDR3 is CAISESKAGYEQYF. The DNA for the CDR3 is TGTGCCATCAGTGAGTCGAAGGCAGGCTACGAGCAGTACTTC.

This sequence joins TRBV5-4 and TRBJ1-2; 7 bases are shared with TRBD1. CDR3 length: 14 residues. Germline CDR1 SGHNT, CDR2 YYREEE (reference sequence). V shed 4 bases, J shed 4 bases, and the junction held 7 bases outside the gene matches. The CDR3 loop reads CASSPGGTAYGYTF. CDR3 nucleotides: TGTGCCAGCAGCCCGGGGGGGACAGCCTATGGCTACACCTTC.

This clone turned up a few times. The genes are TRBV30 and TRBJ1-6, with TRBD1 as a possible D gene (5 bases). Deletions cut 2 bases from V and 9 bases from J, with 11 bases between. CDR1 and CDR2 from the germline V gene are GTSNPN and SVGIG (reference sequence). The CDR3 totals 13 residues. The CDR3 region has the DNA TGTGCCTGGAGTAAGGGGTGGGGTTCACCCCTCCACTTT. Residues: CAWSKGWGSPLHF.

J is TRBJ2-2 and V is TRBV6-5; 7 bases map to TRBD1. V gave up 7 bases and J gave up 5 bases; unmatched junction bases: 7. The V gene's germline CDR1 is MNHEY and CDR2 SVGAGI. The CDR3 has 14 residues. CDR3 sequence reads: CASKTGAETGELFF. DNA of the CDR3: TGTGCCAGCAAAACAGGGGCAGAGACCGGGGAGCTGTTTTTT.

The chain recombines TRBV18 with TRBJ2-1; 10 nucleotides align to TRBD2. Germline assignment: CDR1 KGHSH and CDR2 LQKENI. This CDR3 comprises 14 residues. J lost 8 bases, V lost 6 bases, and 7 bases had no gene match. The CDR3 loop is CASSPGTSADEQFF. The CDR3 nucleotides read TGTGCCAGCTCCCCCGGGACTAGCGCTGATGAGCAGTTCTTC. Full variable domain (rest looked up from reference TRBV18 and TRBJ2-1): NAGVMQNPRHLVRRRGQEARLRCSPMKGHSHVYWYRQLPEEGLKFMVYLQKENIIDESGMPKERFSAEFPKEGPSILRIQQVVRGDSAAYFCASSPGTSADEQFFGPGTRLTVL.

The table lists this clone with a count of one. The chain is built from TRBV5-6 and TRBJ2-5, with D possibly being TRBD1 (6 bases). This CDR3 spans 15 amino acids. Germline V CDR1 and CDR2: SGHDT, YYEEEE. V lost 5 bases, J lost 1 base, and 15 bases lay in between. The CDR3 spells CASRLQGRGQETQYF. The CDR3 DNA reads TGTGCCAGCAGACTACAGGGTCGGGGCCAAGAGACCCAGTACTTC.

This clone has only one observation. The chain couples TRBV7-7 to TRBJ2-3; TRBD2 matches at 7 bases. V shed 5 bases and J 6 bases; nucleotides not matched to a gene: 11. The CDR3 length is 15 residues. Germline assignment: CDR1 SSHAT and CDR2 FNYEAQ (reference sequence). CDR3 region: CASSPTSARGDTQYF. DNA for the CDR3: TGTGCCAGCAGCCCTACTAGCGCGAGAGGGGATACGCAGTATTTT.

This clone has more than one count but fewer than ten. The chain is built from TRBV5-1 and TRBJ1-1, with 7 bases matching TRBD1. The germline CDR1 and CDR2 sequences are SGHRS and YFSETQ. This CDR3 region has 16 residues. The V segment lost 3 bases and the J segment 6 bases; nucleotides outside the gene matches: 14. The CDR3 DNA is TGCGCCAGCAGCTACCGACAGGGCGTTAGGTCCGCTGAAGCTTTCTTT. Its translation: CASSYRQGVRSAEAFF.

This chain joins TRBV6-2 or TRBV6-3 and TRBJ2-1, with 10 positions matching TRBD2. There are 16 residues in the CDR3. The V and J ends lost 0 bases and 7 bases, in that order; junction bases with no gene match: 6. CDR1 and CDR2 from the germline V gene are MNHEY and SVGEGT. The CDR3 loop reads CASSYSQREGINEQFF. The CDR3 nucleotides are TGTGCCAGCAGTTACTCGCAGCGGGAGGGAATTAATGAGCAGTTCTTC.

The chain carries TRBV5-1 and TRBJ1-1; possibly TRBD1 for D (5 bases). The CDR3 is made up of 14 amino acids. Germline CDR1 is SGHRS and CDR2 is YFSETQ. V gave up 4 bases and J gave up 3 bases, with 13 bases separating them. CDR3 in DNA: TGCGCCAGCAGCCTATCCCGGGGGTACACTGAAGCTTTCTTT. It yields the protein CASSLSRGYTEAFF.

The chain is built from TRBV19 and TRBJ2-6, with D unresolved. From germline, CDR1 is LNHDA and CDR2 SQIVND (reference sequence). This CDR3 has 14 residues. The V end was cut by 10 bases, the J end by 2 bases, with 12 bases between. This CDR3 is CATQARAGANVLTF. The CDR3 DNA is TGTGCCACCCAAGCTCGTGCTGGGGCCAACGTCCTGACTTTC.

The chain employs TRBV5-5 and TRBJ1-2, with 9 bases identical to TRBD1. V lost 0 bases to trimming and J lost 6 bases; unmatched junction nucleotides: 9. This CDR3 is 16 amino acids long. In germline, CDR1 is SGHKS, CDR2 YYEKEE (reference sequence). CDR3 DNA: TGTGCCAGCAGCTTGGCCATGGGACAGGGCTTTAATGGCTACACCTTC. Encoded protein: CASSLAMGQGFNGYTF.

The V gene is TRBV2, the J gene TRBJ1-1, with D tentatively TRBD1 (5 bases). This CDR3 has 13 amino acids. The germline CDR1 and CDR2 sequences are SNHLY and FYNNEI. Trimming left V 7 bases short and J 3 bases short, with 12 bases between. The CDR3 DNA reads TGTGCCAGCATAACAGGTGTGGACACTGAAGCTTTCTTT. Translated, it gives CASITGVDTEAFF.

The V call is TRBV18, the J call TRBJ2-7; TRBD1 might be the D (6 bases). The V end was cut by 5 bases, the J end by 3 bases, with 14 bases between. The CDR3 contains 14 residues. Germline CDR1 and CDR2: KGHSH and LQKENI. As DNA, the CDR3 is TGTGCCAGCTCAGCTCCCGGGACATACTACGAGCAGTACTTC. It specifies CASSAPGTYYEQYF.

This clone was seen more than once but under ten times. The V call is TRBV6-5, the J call TRBJ1-4; D is perhaps TRBD1 (5 bases). V dropped 0 bases and J dropped 5 bases, with 10 bases sitting between them. This CDR3 has 15 amino acids. CDR1 and CDR2 from the germline V gene are MNHEY and SVGAGI. DNA for the CDR3: TGTGCCAGCAGTTACTCCCGGGGGAGGAATGAAAAACTGTTTTTT. Its translation is CASSYSRGRNEKLFF.

The V call is TRBV9, the J call TRBJ1-2; unclear D gene. Trimming left V 3 bases short and J 7 bases short, with 19 bases between. Germline lookup yields CDR1 SGDLS and CDR2 YYNGEE. This CDR3 region has 15 residues. The CDR3 DNA reads as TGTGCCAGCAGCGCAAGAGGAAACAGTGGGAGTGGCTACACCTTC. Protein product: CASSARGNSGSGYTF.

With respect to this clone: This same CDR3 is encoded by further DNA sequences in the sample. The J gene is TRBJ2-1, the V gene TRBV5-4, with TRBD2 matching over 9 bases. CDR3 length: 15 residues. Losses at the gene ends were 0 bases for V and 7 bases for J; bases not matched to a gene: 5. Germline V gives CDR1 SGHNT, CDR2 YYREEE (reference sequence). CDR3 in amino acids: CASSLVSGRNNEQFF. Written as DNA, the CDR3 is TGTGCCAGCAGCTTGGTCAGCGGGAGGAATAATGAGCAGTTCTTC.

Only one count was recorded for this clone. The rearrangement links TRBV3-1 (or the pseudogene TRBV3-2) to TRBJ2-5; D possibly corresponds to TRBD1 (6 bases). V was trimmed by 8 bases and J by 5 bases, leaving 15 bases between them. The CDR3 is 13 amino acids. Germline CDR1 and CDR2: LGHDT and YNNKEL (reference sequence). The CDR3 DNA follows: TGTGCCAGCCTCCATCAGGGGTGGGAGACCCAGTACTTC. Translated: CASLHQGWETQYF.

This clone is a singleton in its sample. The CDR3 loop is CATSGGHGNEQFF. For the CDR3, the DNA is TGTGCCACTTCGGGGGGGCATGGGAATGAGCAGTTCTTC. The chain carries TRBV18 and TRBJ2-1; TRBD2 agrees at 8 bases. V shed 10 bases and J 7 bases; nucleotides not matched to a gene: 9. In germline, CDR1 is KGHSH, CDR2 LQKENI. The CDR3 length is 13 residues.

V usage is TRBV7-2 and J usage is TRBJ2-7; TRBD2 matches 9 bases. Per the germline V gene, CDR1 is SGHTA and CDR2 is FQGNSA. This CDR3 region has 17 residues. With V trimmed by 1 base and J by 2 bases, 9 bases remained unmatched. CDR3 protein: CASSLEAVAGVTYEQYF. The CDR3 region has the DNA TGTGCCAGCAGCTTAGAGGCCGTAGCGGGAGTTACCTACGAGCAGTACTTC.

This chain connects TRBV5-4 to TRBJ2-7; D perhaps matches TRBD1 (6 bases). The CDR3 covers 14 residues. The germline gives CDR1 SGHNT, CDR2 YYREEE (reference sequence). V was trimmed by 4 bases and J by 3 bases, leaving 14 bases between them. This CDR3 reads CASSAAGVVYEQYF. CDR3 sequence (DNA): TGTGCCAGCAGCGCCGCAGGGGTGGTCTACGAGCAGTACTTC. The variable domain in full, with the rest retrieved from reference TRBV5-4 and TRBJ2-7, is ETGVTQSPTHLIKTRGQQVTLRCSSQSGHNTVSWYQQALGQGPQFIFQYYREEENGRGNFPPRFSGLQFPNYSSELNVNALELDDSALYLCASSAAGVVYEQYFGPGTRLTVT.